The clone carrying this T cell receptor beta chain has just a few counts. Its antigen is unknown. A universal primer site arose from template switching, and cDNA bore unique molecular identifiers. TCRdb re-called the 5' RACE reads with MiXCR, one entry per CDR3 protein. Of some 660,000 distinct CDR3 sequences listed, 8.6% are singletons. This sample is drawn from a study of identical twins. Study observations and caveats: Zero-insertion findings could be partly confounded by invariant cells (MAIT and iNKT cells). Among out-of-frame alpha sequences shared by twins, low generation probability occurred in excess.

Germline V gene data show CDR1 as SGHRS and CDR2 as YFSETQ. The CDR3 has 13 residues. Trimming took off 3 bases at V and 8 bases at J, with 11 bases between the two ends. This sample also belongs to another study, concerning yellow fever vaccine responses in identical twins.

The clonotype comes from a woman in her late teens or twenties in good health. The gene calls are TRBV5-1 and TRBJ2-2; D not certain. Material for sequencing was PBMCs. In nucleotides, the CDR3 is TGCGCCAGCAGCTCAATAATGAAGGGGGAGCTGTTTTTT. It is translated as CASSSIMKGELFF.